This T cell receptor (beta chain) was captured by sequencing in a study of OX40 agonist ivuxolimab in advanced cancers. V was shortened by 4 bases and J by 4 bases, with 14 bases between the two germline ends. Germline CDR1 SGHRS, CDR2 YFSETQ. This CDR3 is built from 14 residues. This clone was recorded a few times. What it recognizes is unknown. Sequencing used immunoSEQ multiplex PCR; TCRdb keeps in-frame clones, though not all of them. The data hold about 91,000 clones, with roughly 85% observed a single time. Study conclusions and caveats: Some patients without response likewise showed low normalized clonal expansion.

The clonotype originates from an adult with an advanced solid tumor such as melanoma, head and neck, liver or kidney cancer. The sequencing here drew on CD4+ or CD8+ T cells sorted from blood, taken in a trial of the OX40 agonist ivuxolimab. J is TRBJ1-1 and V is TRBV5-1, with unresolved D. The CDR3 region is CASSPNQEGTEAFF. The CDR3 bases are TGCGCCAGCAGCCCAAATCAGGAGGGCACTGAAGCTTTCTTT. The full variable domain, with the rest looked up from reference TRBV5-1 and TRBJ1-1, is KAGVTQTPRYLIKTRGQQVTLSCSPISGHRSVSWYQQTPGQGLQFLFEYFSETQRNKGNFPGRFSGRQFSNSRSEMNVSTLELGDSALYLCASSPNQEGTEAFFGQGTRLTVV.